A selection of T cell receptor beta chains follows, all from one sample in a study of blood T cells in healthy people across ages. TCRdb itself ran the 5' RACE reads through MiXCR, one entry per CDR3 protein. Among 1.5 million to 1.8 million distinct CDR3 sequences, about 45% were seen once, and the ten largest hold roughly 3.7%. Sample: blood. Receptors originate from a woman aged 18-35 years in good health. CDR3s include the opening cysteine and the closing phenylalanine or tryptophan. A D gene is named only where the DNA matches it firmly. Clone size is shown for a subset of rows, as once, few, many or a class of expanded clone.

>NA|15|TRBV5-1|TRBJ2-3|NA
TGCGCCAGCAGCTTGGGCACTAAAATCACAAATACGCAGTATTTT
CASSLGTKITNTQYF
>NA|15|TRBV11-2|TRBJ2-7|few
TGTGCCAGCAGGCTCTGGGGAGCAACCTCCTACGAGCAGTACTTC
CASRLWGATSYEQYF
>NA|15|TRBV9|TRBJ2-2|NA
TGTGCCAGCAGCGTAGATAGTAGCCGCACCGGGGAGCTGTTTTTT
CASSVDSSRTGELFF
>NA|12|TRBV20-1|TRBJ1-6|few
TGCAGTGCTAGGCGGGCTGATTCACCCCCCCACTTT
CSARRADSPPHF
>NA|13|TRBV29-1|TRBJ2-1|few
TGCAGCGTTGAGGCGCGGCTAGAGCATGAGAAGTTCTTC
CSVEARLEHEKFF
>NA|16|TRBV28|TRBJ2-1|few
TGTGCCAGCAGCCTCCTCGGGGTAAGGGGATACAATGAGCAGTTCTTC
CASSLLGVRGYNEQFF
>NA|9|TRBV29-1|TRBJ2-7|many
TGCAGCGCTCGCTACGAGCAGTACTTC
CSARYEQYF
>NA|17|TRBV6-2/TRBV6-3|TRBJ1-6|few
TGTGCCAGCAGTGGCCGGGGACGCAGCACCTATAATTCACCCCTCCACTTT
CASSGRGRSTYNSPLHF
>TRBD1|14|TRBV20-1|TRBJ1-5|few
TGCAGTGCTAGAGTCGGGACAGGGGATCAGCCCCAGCATTTT
CSARVGTGDQPQHF
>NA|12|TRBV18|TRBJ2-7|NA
TGTGCCAGCTCAGAACTAGGTGACGAGCAGTACTTC
CASSELGDEQYF
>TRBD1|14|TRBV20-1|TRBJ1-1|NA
TGCAGTGCTAGCCGGGACAGGGACTACACTGAAGCTTTCTTT
CSASRDRDYTEAFF
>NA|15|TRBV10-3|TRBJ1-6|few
TGTGCCATCAGTCCCAGGGGATTTTATAATTCACCCCTCCACTTT
CAISPRGFYNSPLHF
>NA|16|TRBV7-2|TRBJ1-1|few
TGTGCCAGCAGCTTAGCCGGACGATTTGGTAACACTGAAGCTTTCTTT
CASSLAGRFGNTEAFF
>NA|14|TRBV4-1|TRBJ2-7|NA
TGCGCCAGCAGCCAAGAGAACCAATTTTACGAGCAGTACTTC
CASSQENQFYEQYF
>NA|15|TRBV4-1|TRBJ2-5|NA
TGCGCCAGCAGCCACCAGACTCAGCTGGCGGAGACCCAGTACTTC
CASSHQTQLAETQYF
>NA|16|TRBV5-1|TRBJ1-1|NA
TGCGCCAGCAGCTTATTGGAGAGGAGCGCGAACACTGAAGCTTTCTTT
CASSLLERSANTEAFF
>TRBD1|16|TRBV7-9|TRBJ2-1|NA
TGTGCCAGCAGACGACAGGGGGCGAAATTTAATAATGAGCAGTTCTTC
CASRRQGAKFNNEQFF
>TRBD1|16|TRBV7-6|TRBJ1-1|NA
TGTGCCAGCAGCTTACCTCGGACAGGTGTGAACACTGAAGCTTTCTTT
CASSLPRTGVNTEAFF
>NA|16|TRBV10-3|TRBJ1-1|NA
TGTGCCATCAGGCCCTGGAAAACAGGGACTGTGACTGAAGCTTTCTTT
CAIRPWKTGTVTEAFF
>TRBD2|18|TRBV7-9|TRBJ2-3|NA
TGTGCCAGCAGCTTAGTAGGACTAGCAGTATCTAGCACAGATACGCAGTATTTT
CASSLVGLAVSSTDTQYF
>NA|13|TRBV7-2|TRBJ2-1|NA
TGTGCCAGCAGCTTTGAGACCGGTCGTGAGCAGTTCTTC
CASSFETGREQFF
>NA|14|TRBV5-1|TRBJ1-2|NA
TGCGCCAGCAGCTTGAGCCAGGGGCAGTTTGGCTACACCTTC
CASSLSQGQFGYTF
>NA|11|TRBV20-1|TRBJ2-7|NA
TGCAGTGCACGCACCTACAATGAGCAGTACTTC
CSARTYNEQYF
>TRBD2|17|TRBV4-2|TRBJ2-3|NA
TGTGCCAGCAGCCAAGATCGGGGGACTAGCGGGGGAGATACGCAGTATTTT
CASSQDRGTSGGDTQYF
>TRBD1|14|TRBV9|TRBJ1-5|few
TGTGCCAGCAGCGCTGGGACAGGGAAGGAACCCCAGCATTTT
CASSAGTGKEPQHF
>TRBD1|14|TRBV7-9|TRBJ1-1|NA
TGTGCCAGCAGCGATACAGGGGCTAGGCCTGAAGCTTTCTTT
CASSDTGARPEAFF
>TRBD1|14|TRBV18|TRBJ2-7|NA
TGTGCCAGCTCACCTGGGAACAGGGGGCTTGAGCAGTACTTC
CASSPGNRGLEQYF
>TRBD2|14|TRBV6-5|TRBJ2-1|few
TGTGCCAGCAGTTACTGGACTAGCGGCAGGGAGCAGTTCTTC
CASSYWTSGREQFF
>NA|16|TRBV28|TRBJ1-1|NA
TGTGCCAGCAGTTTCTTGGTTAGCAAAGACTATTCTGAAGCTTTCTTT
CASSFLVSKDYSEAFF
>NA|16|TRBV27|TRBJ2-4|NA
TGTGCCAGCAGTCTCCGGGCCGGGTCGGCCAAAAACATTCAGTACTTC
CASSLRAGSAKNIQYF
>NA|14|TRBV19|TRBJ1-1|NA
TGTGCCAGTACCCTAGGGGGACAGAACACTGAAGCTTTCTTT
CASTLGGQNTEAFF
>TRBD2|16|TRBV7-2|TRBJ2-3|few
TGTGCCAGCAGCTTAGCTGTGACTAGCGTCCCAGATACGCAGTATTTT
CASSLAVTSVPDTQYF
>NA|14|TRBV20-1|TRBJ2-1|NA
TGCAGTGCTTACAGCGGAAGCTCCTACAATGAGCAGTTCTTC
CSAYSGSSYNEQFF
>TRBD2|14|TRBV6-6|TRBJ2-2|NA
TGTGCCAGCGGGACTAGCTTGAACACCGGGGAGCTGTTTTTT
CASGTSLNTGELFF
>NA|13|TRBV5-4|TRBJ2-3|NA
TGTGCCAGCAGCGCCCCAGTGACAGATACGCAGTATTTT
CASSAPVTDTQYF
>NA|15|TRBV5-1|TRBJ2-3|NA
TGCGCCAGCAGCGCCCGGATCACTAGCACAGATACGCAGTATTTT
CASSARITSTDTQYF
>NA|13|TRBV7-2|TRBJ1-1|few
TGTGCCAGCAGCTTAAAGGGTGGGCTGGGAGCTTTCTTT
CASSLKGGLGAFF
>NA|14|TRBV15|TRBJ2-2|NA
TGTGCCACCAGCAGTGACTTCAGTGGCGGGGAGCTGTTTTTT
CATSSDFSGGELFF
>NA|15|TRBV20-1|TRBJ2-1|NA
TGCAGTGCTAGAAGGCCTAGTCGATCCTACAATGAGCAGTTCTTC
CSARRPSRSYNEQFF
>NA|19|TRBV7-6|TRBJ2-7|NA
TGTGCCAGCAGCTTACCGCTCCGGATAAGAGGAGGGGTATACAATGAGCAGTACTTC
CASSLPLRIRGGVYNEQYF
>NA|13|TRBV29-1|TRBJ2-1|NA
TGCAGCGTCCCGACTAGGGGTCGGAATGAGCAGTTCTTC
CSVPTRGRNEQFF
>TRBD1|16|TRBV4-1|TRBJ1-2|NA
TGCGCCAGCAGCCACGCTAGGGTCAGGGGGTTTGATGGCTACACCTTC
CASSHARVRGFDGYTF
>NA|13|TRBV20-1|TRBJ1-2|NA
TGCAGTGCCCCCAGCGGGGGCTTCGGTGGCTACACCTTC
CSAPSGGFGGYTF
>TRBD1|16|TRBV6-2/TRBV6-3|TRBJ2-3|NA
TGTGCCAGCAAACACTTGGGGGACAGGCGCACAGATACGCAGTATTTT
CASKHLGDRRTDTQYF
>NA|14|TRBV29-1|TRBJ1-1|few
TGCAGCGTTGAAGATCAAGGGGGACGGGCTGAAGCTTTCTTT
CSVEDQGGRAEAFF
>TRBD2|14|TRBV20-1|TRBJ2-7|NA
TGCAGTGCTAAGACTAGCGGGAAACTCTACGAGCAGTACTTC
CSAKTSGKLYEQYF
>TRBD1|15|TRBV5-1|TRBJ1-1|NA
TGCGCCAGCAGCGACCCCGGACAGGGGATGGCTGAAGCTTTCTTT
CASSDPGQGMAEAFF
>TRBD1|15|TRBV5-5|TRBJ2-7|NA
TGTGCCAGCAGCCAAGGGACAGCGATAACCTACGAGCAGTACTTC
CASSQGTAITYEQYF
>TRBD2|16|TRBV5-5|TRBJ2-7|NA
TGTGCCAGCAGCATCATTAGCGGGAGTTCCCCCTACGAGCAGTACTTC
CASSIISGSSPYEQYF
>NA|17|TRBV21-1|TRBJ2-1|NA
TGTGCCAGCAGCAAAGTATTGGGGCAGAGCTCCTACAATGAGCAGTTCTTC
CASSKVLGQSSYNEQFF
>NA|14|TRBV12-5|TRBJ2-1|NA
TGTGCTAGTGGTTTGGTAGCAGCCTACAATGCGCAGTTCTTC
CASGLVAAYNAQFF
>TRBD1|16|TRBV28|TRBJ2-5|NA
TGTGCCAGCAGTTTATTGGGGACAGGGGGCGTAACGACCCAGTACTTC
CASSLLGTGGVTTQYF
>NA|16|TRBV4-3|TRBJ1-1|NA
TGCGCCAGCAGCCGCATACAGGGAGATGGGAACACTGAAGCTTTCTTT
CASSRIQGDGNTEAFF
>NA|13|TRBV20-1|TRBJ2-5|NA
TGCAGTGCTAGAGATAAAGGGAAAGAGACCCAGTACTTC
CSARDKGKETQYF
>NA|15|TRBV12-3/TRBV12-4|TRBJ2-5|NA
TGTGCCAGCAGTCCGAGGGACGGCGGACGGGAGACCCAGTACTTC
CASSPRDGGRETQYF
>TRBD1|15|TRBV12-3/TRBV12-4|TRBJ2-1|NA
TGTGCCAGCAGTTTAGACAGGGGAAAGTACAATGAGCAGTTCTTC
CASSLDRGKYNEQFF
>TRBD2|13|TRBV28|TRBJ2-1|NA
TGTGCCAGCAGTTTAGGGACTAGGACTGAGCAGTTCTTC
CASSLGTRTEQFF
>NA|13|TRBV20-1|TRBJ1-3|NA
TGCAGTGCGCCTACAGGCTCTGGAAACACCATATATTTT
CSAPTGSGNTIYF
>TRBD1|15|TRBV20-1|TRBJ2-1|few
TGCAGTGCTAGTTCCGGTACAGGGGTCCACAATGAGCAGTTCTTC
CSASSGTGVHNEQFF